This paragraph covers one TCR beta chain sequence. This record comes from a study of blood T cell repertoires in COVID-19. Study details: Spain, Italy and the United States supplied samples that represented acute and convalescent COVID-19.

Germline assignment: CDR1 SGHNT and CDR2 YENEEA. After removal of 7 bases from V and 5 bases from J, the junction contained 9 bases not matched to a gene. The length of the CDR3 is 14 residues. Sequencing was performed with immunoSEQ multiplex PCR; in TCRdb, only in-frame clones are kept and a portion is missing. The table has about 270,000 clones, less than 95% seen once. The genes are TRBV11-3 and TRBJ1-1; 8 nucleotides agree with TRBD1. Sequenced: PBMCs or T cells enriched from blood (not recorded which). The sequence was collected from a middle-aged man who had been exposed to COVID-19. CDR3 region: CASKSWTGQTEAFF. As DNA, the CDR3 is TGTGCCAGCAAGTCCTGGACAGGGCAAACTGAAGCTTTCTTT.